Below are 15 T cell receptor beta chains sequenced from a single sample in a study of Ad26.COV2.S vaccination and SARS-CoV-2 variants. The data were produced by immunoSEQ multiplex PCR, yet TCRdb's version contains in-frame clones alone and is incomplete. The sample has about 350,000 clones; about 91% are singletons. The sample in question was peripheral blood, obtained after recovery from COVID-19. The receptor source for this set is a human donor who had recovered from COVID-19.

This chain links TRBV11-3 with TRBJ1-2; TRBD1 might be the D (6 bases). With 5 bases removed from V and 8 bases from J, the gap between germline ends came to 18 bases. Germline V CDR1 and CDR2: SGHNT, YENEEA. This CDR3 has 14 residues. This CDR3 reads CASSLRGPIKGYTF. Written as DNA, the CDR3 is TGTGCCAGCAGCCTACGGGGGCCCATAAAAGGCTACACCTTC.

This chain uses TRBV2 with TRBJ1-4; D possibly corresponds to TRBD1 (5 bases). V gave up 5 bases and J gave up 0 bases, with 19 bases separating them. Germline CDR1 reads SNHLY; CDR2 reads FYNNEI. The CDR3 loop spans 18 amino acids. CDR3 region: CASSPGRWLNATNEKLFF. DNA of the CDR3: TGTGCCAGCAGTCCGGGACGGTGGTTAAATGCAACTAATGAAAAACTGTTTTTT.

The chain carries TRBV5-1 and TRBJ1-1, with TRBD1 matching over 8 bases. This CDR3 contains 16 residues. With 2 bases clipped from V and 3 bases from J, the junction kept 9 bases outside the gene matches. Germline V gene sequence: CDR1 SGHRS, CDR2 YFSETQ. This chain's CDR3 is CASSLQQGQADTEAFF. CDR3 sequence (DNA): TGCGCCAGCAGCTTACAACAGGGACAGGCGGACACTGAAGCTTTCTTT.

CDR3 sequence: CAISEISGNTIYF. The CDR3 DNA reads as TGTGCCATCAGTGAGATCTCTGGAAACACCATATATTTT. The V gene is TRBV10-3, the J gene TRBJ1-3, with D uncertain. The CDR3 is 13 amino acids. CDR1 is ENHRY and CDR2 is SYGVKD in the germline V gene. The V end lost 2 bases, the J end lost 0 bases, and 2 bases lay between the germline ends.

The rearrangement links TRBV5-4 to TRBJ1-6, with D uncertain. Germline V lookup: CDR1 SGHNT, CDR2 YYREEE (reference sequence). This CDR3 contains 14 residues. V lost 2 bases, J lost 5 bases, and 8 bases lay in between. This CDR3 reads CASSLRRDNSPLHF. DNA for the CDR3: TGTGCCAGCAGCTTAAGGCGGGATAATTCACCCCTCCACTTT.

This clone was counted many times. The genes are TRBV4-1 and TRBJ1-3, with D perhaps TRBD1 (6 bases). There are 17 residues in the CDR3. The germline V gene encodes CDR1 MGHRA and CDR2 YSYEKL. The V gene lost 3 bases and the J gene lost 3 bases, with 18 bases spanning the gap. In DNA form, the CDR3 reads TGCGCCAGCAGCCATCCCGGAGGGGGGGCATTTGGAAACACCATATATTTT. Its translation is CASSHPGGGAFGNTIYF.

The rearrangement links TRBV7-9 to TRBJ1-2; no clear D gene. The CDR3 loop spans 12 amino acids. Trimming removed 1 base from V and 5 bases from J, with 5 bases in between. Germline V gene data show CDR1 as SEHNR and CDR2 as FQNEAQ (reference sequence). The CDR3: CASSLDAYGYTF. The CDR3 nucleotides read TGTGCCAGCAGCTTAGATGCGTATGGCTACACCTTC.

The rearrangement uses TRBV9 and TRBJ2-6; 7 bases match TRBD2. V was clipped by 1 base and J by 2 bases; unmatched bases: 0. The CDR3 runs 15 residues. CDR1 and CDR2 (germline): SGDLS, YYNGEE. CDR3 loop: CASSVSGAGANVLTF. The CDR3, as DNA: TGTGCCAGCAGCGTAAGCGGGGCTGGGGCCAACGTCCTGACTTTC.

The chain combines TRBV6-2 or TRBV6-3 with TRBJ1-5; TRBD1 matches 9 bases. Trimming at V came to 0 bases and at J to 7 bases, leaving 10 bases not matched to a gene. CDR3 length: 17 amino acids. Germline V gene lookup returns CDR1 MNHEY and CDR2 SVGEGT. As DNA, the CDR3 is TGTGCCAGCAGTTACTCGGGTAACAGGGGGCTGAGACAGCCCCAGCATTTT. Translation gives CASSYSGNRGLRQPQHF.

The chain is built from TRBV5-4 and TRBJ1-1, with 7 bases aligning to TRBD1. Germline assignment: CDR1 SGHNT and CDR2 YYREEE (reference sequence). The CDR3 is made up of 15 amino acids. V was pared by 1 base and J by 0 bases, with 3 bases of the junction left unmatched. This CDR3 is CASSLRQGVNTEAFF. DNA of the CDR3: TGTGCCAGCAGCTTGAGACAGGGTGTGAACACTGAAGCTTTCTTT. The full variable domain, rest sourced from reference TRBV5-4 and TRBJ1-1, is ETGVTQSPTHLIKTRGQQVTLRCSSQSGHNTVSWYQQALGQGPQFIFQYYREEENGRGNFPPRFSGLQFPNYSSELNVNALELDDSALYLCASSLRQGVNTEAFFGQGTRLTVV.

This clone was seen a single time. The chain has TRBV7-8 and TRBJ1-5; D possibly corresponds to TRBD1 (6 bases). V was cut by 1 base and J by 0 bases, with 16 bases left in between. The CDR3 consists of 18 residues. Germline assignment: CDR1 SGHVS and CDR2 FQNEAQ. In DNA, the CDR3 is TGTGCCAGCAGCTTAGAGGCTAGGGGGAGTTATAGCAATCAGCCCCAGCATTTT. This gives the protein CASSLEARGSYSNQPQHF.

This chain connects TRBV5-8 to TRBJ2-2, with D hard to call. With 2 bases removed from V and 0 bases from J, the gap between germline ends came to 5 bases. Germline V lookup: CDR1 SGHTS, CDR2 YDEGEE. The CDR3 totals 14 residues. CDR3 nucleotides: TGTGCCAGCAGCTTCGTACCGAACACCGGGGAGCTGTTTTTT. Translation gives CASSFVPNTGELFF.

CDR3 region: CASSGQGAQGYTF. CDR3 sequence (DNA): TGTGCCAGCAGCGGACAGGGGGCTCAGGGCTACACCTTC. This chain connects TRBV9 to TRBJ1-2, with 10 nucleotides matching TRBD1. Unmatched junction bases numbered 4, after V lost 3 bases and J lost 8 bases. The CDR3 contains 13 residues. Germline V gene lookup returns CDR1 SGDLS and CDR2 YYNGEE.

The chain links TRBV7-2 to TRBJ2-1, with D maybe TRBD1 (6 bases). The germline V and J ends were trimmed by 0 bases and 9 bases, with 15 bases remaining between them. The CDR3 sequence is 15 residues long. The germline V gene has CDR1 SGHTA and CDR2 FQGNSA. Written as DNA, the CDR3 is TGTGCCAGCAGCTTAGCGCTTACAGGGATCGGTGAGCAGTTCTTC. It specifies CASSLALTGIGEQFF. Using reference TRBV7-2 and TRBJ2-1 for the parts outside the CDR3, the full variable domain is GAGVSQSPSNKVTEKGKDVELRCDPISGHTALYWYRQSLGQGLEFLIYFQGNSAPDKSGLPSDRFSAERTGGSVSTLTIQRTQQEDSAVYLCASSLALTGIGEQFFGPGTRLTVL.

V is TRBV19 and J is TRBJ1-2; D is possibly TRBD1 (6 bases). This CDR3 has 13 residues. Germline V lookup: CDR1 LNHDA, CDR2 SQIVND (reference sequence). V dropped 6 bases and J dropped 0 bases, with 8 bases sitting between them. The CDR3 bases are TGTGCCAGTAGGGGACAAGCTAACTATGGCTACACCTTC. It specifies CASRGQANYGYTF.